This T cell receptor (beta chain) was identified in a study of T cells in tuberculosis. Across the whole study: T cells were selected with CD1B tetramers loaded with glucose monomycolate.

Time point reported: new active TB diagnosis, blood taken before or within 7 days of starting treatment. Sequenced by immunoSEQ multiplex PCR; TCRdb stores in-frame clones only, minus some. The data show under 40,000 clones, approximately 93% seen once. V lost 6 bases to trimming and J lost 4 bases; unmatched junction nucleotides: 7. CDR1 and CDR2 (germline): WSHSY, SAAADI. The CDR3 is made up of 15 amino acids. Here the sequenced sample was PBMCs, taken at tuberculosis diagnosis. The chain is built from TRBV10-2 and TRBJ1-5; 9 nucleotides agree with TRBD1. The receptor comes from an adult with tuberculosis. The CDR3 coding sequence is TGCGCCAGCAGCCCGGGGACAGGGAAGAATCAGCCCCAGCATTTT. Amino acid sequence: CASSPGTGKNQPQHF.